This entry lists 25 T cell receptor beta chains sequenced from one sample in a study of blood T cell repertoires in COVID-19. Assay used: immunoSEQ multiplex PCR; TCRdb lists only in-frame clones, some missing. The table includes 200,000 to 250,000 clones, 82% detected once. The sample taken for sequencing was peripheral blood. These receptors all stem from a woman aged 80 or older with COVID-19, enrolled during active disease.

This rearrangement joins TRBV7-9 to TRBJ2-1; TRBD1 agrees at 7 bases. The junction had 6 bases not matched to a gene; V was cut back by 5 bases and J by 2 bases. CDR3 size: 15 residues. CDR1 and CDR2 from the germline V gene are SEHNR and FQNEAQ (reference sequence). For the CDR3, the DNA is TGTGCCAGCAGCCTCGACAGGGTCCCCTACAATGAGCAGTTCTTC. Protein product: CASSLDRVPYNEQFF.

This chain links TRBV28 with TRBJ1-6, with 10 positions matching TRBD1. The germline V gene encodes CDR1 MDHEN and CDR2 SYDVKM. This CDR3 region has 17 residues. V gave up 1 base and J gave up 7 bases; unmatched junction bases: 7. The CDR3 spells CASSLFRTGGYNSPLHF. CDR3 sequence (DNA): TGTGCCAGCAGTTTATTCCGGACAGGGGGGTACAATTCACCCCTCCACTTT.

V and J are TRBV7-9 and TRBJ1-1; 7 bases align to TRBD1. Trimming at V came to 5 bases and at J to 6 bases, leaving 0 bases not matched to a gene. CDR1 is SEHNR and CDR2 is FQNEAQ in the germline V gene (reference sequence). CDR3 length: 11 amino acids. The CDR3 DNA is TGTGCCAGCAGCGGGACAGCTGAAGCTTTCTTT. Translated: CASSGTAEAFF.

The rearrangement joins TRBV12-3 or TRBV12-4 to TRBJ2-2; no definite D call. The CDR3 totals 13 residues. The V end was cut by 3 bases, the J end by 5 bases, with 7 bases between. CDR3 bases: TGTGCCAGCAGTTTCCGGTCTACCGGGGAGCTGTTTTTT. This translates into CASSFRSTGELFF.

This clone was seen a few times. This rearrangement joins TRBV28 to TRBJ2-7; D is unresolved. With 4 bases removed from V and 0 bases from J, the gap between germline ends came to 4 bases. The CDR3 totals 12 residues. Germline lookup yields CDR1 MDHEN and CDR2 SYDVKM. The CDR3 here is CASSSFSYEQYF. The CDR3 nucleotides are TGTGCCAGCAGTTCGTTCTCCTACGAGCAGTACTTC.

The genes are TRBV14 and TRBJ2-1; 8 bases agree with TRBD2. This CDR3 contains 15 residues. Germline CDR1 reads SGHDN; CDR2 reads FVKESK. Trimming at V came to 0 bases and at J to 10 bases, leaving 8 bases not matched to a gene. CDR3 loop: CASSQERLAGLEQFF. In DNA form, the CDR3 reads TGTGCCAGCAGCCAAGAAAGGTTAGCGGGGCTAGAGCAGTTCTTC.

The chain couples TRBV7-2 to TRBJ2-7, with D tentatively TRBD2 (5 bases). Germline-derived CDR1 and CDR2 are SGHTA and FQGNSA. Deletions cut 1 base from V and 0 bases from J, with 13 bases between. The CDR3 consists of 16 residues. The chain's CDR3 is CASSLGGTGSSYEQYF. CDR3 sequence (DNA): TGTGCCAGCAGCTTAGGGGGTACGGGGAGCTCCTACGAGCAGTACTTC. Based on the CDR3 plus reference TRBV7-2 and TRBJ2-7, the full variable domain is GAGVSQSPSNKVTEKGKDVELRCDPISGHTALYWYRQSLGQGLEFLIYFQGNSAPDKSGLPSDRFSAERTGGSVSTLTIQRTQQEDSAVYLCASSLGGTGSSYEQYFGPGTRLTVT.

The J gene is TRBJ1-3, the V gene TRBV29-1, with a possible D match to TRBD1 (6 bases). V was clipped by 6 bases and J by 3 bases, with 15 bases between them. Germline V gives CDR1 SQVTM, CDR2 ANQGSEA. This CDR3 spans 14 amino acids. CDR3 nucleotides: TGCAGCGTCCTAGGCCCAGGGGTTGGAAACACCATATATTTT. This gives the protein CSVLGPGVGNTIYF.

The chain recombines TRBV29-1 with TRBJ1-2; TRBD1 might be the D (5 bases). Germline V gene data show CDR1 as SQVTM and CDR2 as ANQGSEA. Trimming pared 4 bases from V and 3 bases from J, leaving 9 bases between. The length of the CDR3 is 12 residues. CDR3 coding DNA: TGCAGCGTTGGCGGGGGGGACTATGGCTACACCTTC. It yields the protein CSVGGGDYGYTF.

The gene calls are TRBV11-2 and TRBJ2-1, with 8 nucleotides matching TRBD1. The ends lost 6 bases at V and 4 bases at J; junction bases unmatched: 5. This CDR3 is built from 14 residues. Germline V gene data show CDR1 as SGHAT and CDR2 as FQNNGV. The CDR3 loop is CASSPGTGYNEQFF. For the CDR3, the DNA is TGTGCCAGCAGTCCCGGGACAGGTTACAATGAGCAGTTCTTC.

The table lists this clone with a count of one. The chain couples TRBV28 to TRBJ1-1; no definite D call. Germline V lookup: CDR1 MDHEN, CDR2 SYDVKM. Trimming took off 6 bases at V and 0 bases at J, with 8 bases between the two ends. This CDR3 contains 13 residues. The chain's CDR3 is CASSSVLNTEAFF. The DNA for the CDR3 is TGTGCCAGCAGCTCCGTATTGAACACTGAAGCTTTCTTT.

The rearrangement links TRBV3-1 (or the pseudogene TRBV3-2) to TRBJ1-1, with a weak D call TRBD1 (5 bases). The germline CDR1 and CDR2 sequences are LGHDT and YNNKEL (reference sequence). The CDR3 totals 14 residues. Trimming took off 0 bases at V and 5 bases at J, with 10 bases between the two ends. CDR3 sequence (DNA): TGTGCCAGCAGCCAAGATAATAGGGGAACTGAAGCTTTCTTT. It is translated as CASSQDNRGTEAFF.

The chain carries TRBV15 and TRBJ2-2; D is uncertain. The CDR3 runs 17 residues. V was trimmed by 0 bases and J by 0 bases, leaving 11 bases between them. Germline-derived CDR1 and CDR2 are LNHNV and YYDKDF (reference sequence). CDR3 sequence reads: CATSRDLQRANTGELFF. Here the CDR3 DNA reads TGTGCCACCAGCAGAGATCTCCAGCGAGCGAACACCGGGGAGCTGTTTTTT. The complete variable domain, with remaining parts taken from reference TRBV15 and TRBJ2-2, reads DAMVIQNPRYQVTQFGKPVTLSCSQTLNHNVMYWYQQKSSQAPKLLFHYYDKDFNNEADTPDNFQSRRPNTSFCFLDIRSPGLGDTAMYLCATSRDLQRANTGELFFGEGSRLTVL.

The rearrangement uses TRBV18 and TRBJ2-3, with 7 bases lining up with TRBD2. The CDR3 sequence is 16 residues long. Looked up from germline, CDR1 is KGHSH and CDR2 is LQKENI. After removal of 0 bases from V and 2 bases from J, the junction contained 5 bases not matched to a gene. The CDR3 reads CASSPPRAGNTDTQYF. CDR3 coding DNA: TGTGCCAGCTCACCACCTCGAGCGGGAAACACAGATACGCAGTATTTT.

The DNA of the CDR3 is TGTGCCAGCAGTTTAAGACGCCCTACAGGGGGTGAAAAACTGTTTTTT. This codes for CASSLRRPTGGEKLFF. This rearrangement joins TRBV27 to TRBJ1-4; 8 nucleotides align to TRBD1. The CDR3 length is 16 residues. The V gene end was trimmed by 2 bases and the J gene end by 7 bases; junction bases not matched to a gene: 9. Germline CDR1 reads MNHEY; CDR2 reads SMNVEV (reference sequence).

The J gene is TRBJ1-1, the V gene TRBV30; no firm D call. The V end was cut by 5 bases, the J end by 4 bases, with 11 bases between. CDR3 length: 12 amino acids. Germline CDR1 and CDR2: GTSNPN and SVGIG (reference sequence). The chain's CDR3 is CAWEGRGTEAFF. For the CDR3, the DNA is TGTGCCTGGGAGGGTCGGGGCACTGAAGCTTTCTTT.

V is TRBV18 and J is TRBJ1-2; tentative D call: TRBD1 (6 bases). In germline, CDR1 is KGHSH, CDR2 LQKENI. V shed 2 bases and J shed 8 bases, with 21 bases lying between them. The CDR3 totals 16 residues. CDR3 coding DNA: TGTGCCAGCTCACCAAATTTCGACAGCACCAGGGGAGGCTACACCTTC. Protein product: CASSPNFDSTRGGYTF.

This clone turned up a few times. This chain links TRBV7-9 with TRBJ1-4; maybe TRBD1 (6 bases). Germline CDR1 and CDR2: SEHNR and FQNEAQ (reference sequence). The CDR3 loop spans 16 amino acids. V gave up 5 bases and J gave up 7 bases, with 20 bases separating them. CDR3 sequence reads: CASSPRDRHSGEKLFF. DNA of the CDR3: TGTGCCAGCAGCCCTAGAGACAGGCATTCAGGTGAAAAACTGTTTTTT.

The chain links TRBV5-6 to TRBJ2-1, with 8 bases that match TRBD1. The V gene's germline CDR1 is SGHDT and CDR2 YYEEEE. The length of the CDR3 is 15 residues. V lost 4 bases and J lost 0; bases outside the gene matches: 3. The CDR3 region has the DNA TGTGCCAGCAGCGACGGACAGGGCTCCTACAATGAGCAGTTCTTC. Protein sequence: CASSDGQGSYNEQFF.

The genes are TRBV6-5 and TRBJ1-1; 7 bases line up with TRBD1. CDR1 MNHEY and CDR2 SVGAGI come from the germline V gene. This CDR3 is 15 amino acids long. The trim removed 5 bases at V and 2 bases at J, leaving 8 bases unmatched. The CDR3 protein is CASSQNRQGNTEAFF. The CDR3 nucleotides read TGTGCCAGCAGTCAAAACAGACAGGGAAACACTGAAGCTTTCTTT.

The rearrangement links TRBV11-2 to TRBJ1-2, with 9 bases aligning to TRBD1. Germline V gives CDR1 SGHAT, CDR2 FQNNGV. V was pared by 6 bases and J by 6 bases, with 5 bases of the junction left unmatched. The CDR3 length is 13 residues. CDR3 in amino acids: CASSPDRGHGYTF. CDR3 DNA sequence: TGTGCCAGCAGTCCGGACAGGGGTCATGGCTACACCTTC.

The chain combines TRBV27 with TRBJ2-7; 9 bases map to TRBD1. From germline, CDR1 is MNHEY and CDR2 SMNVEV (reference sequence). The V segment lost 5 bases and the J segment 4 bases; nucleotides outside the gene matches: 9. This CDR3 is 15 amino acids long. Here the CDR3 DNA reads TGTGCCAGCAGTACCAAGACAGGGGGTTCGTACGAGCAGTACTTC. Amino acid sequence: CASSTKTGGSYEQYF.

This clone came up a few times. The chain combines TRBV19 with TRBJ1-5; D is ambiguous. Germline-derived CDR1 and CDR2 are LNHDA and SQIVND (reference sequence). V was cut by 2 bases and J by 3 bases, with 8 bases left in between. CDR3 length: 14 amino acids. The CDR3 region is CASSIHRSNQPQHF. The CDR3 DNA is TGTGCCAGTAGTATACACAGATCCAATCAGCCCCAGCATTTT.

The J gene is TRBJ1-6, the V gene TRBV9; tentative D call: TRBD1 (5 bases). V was cut by 2 bases and J by 7 bases, with 13 bases left in between. CDR1 SGDLS and CDR2 YYNGEE come from the germline V gene. This CDR3 is 15 amino acids long. The CDR3 reads CASSVSDSPNSPLHF. The CDR3 region has the DNA TGTGCCAGCAGCGTTTCCGACAGTCCCAATTCACCCCTCCACTTT.

This clone was picked up many times. This chain uses TRBV19 with TRBJ2-1; 7 positions agree with TRBD2. Unmatched junction bases numbered 10, after V lost 3 bases and J lost 8 bases. Looked up from germline, CDR1 is LNHDA and CDR2 is SQIVND (reference sequence). CDR3 length: 15 residues. The CDR3 here is CASSIGGGRGHEQFF. DNA of the CDR3: TGTGCCAGTAGTATCGGCGGGGGAAGGGGCCATGAGCAGTTCTTC.